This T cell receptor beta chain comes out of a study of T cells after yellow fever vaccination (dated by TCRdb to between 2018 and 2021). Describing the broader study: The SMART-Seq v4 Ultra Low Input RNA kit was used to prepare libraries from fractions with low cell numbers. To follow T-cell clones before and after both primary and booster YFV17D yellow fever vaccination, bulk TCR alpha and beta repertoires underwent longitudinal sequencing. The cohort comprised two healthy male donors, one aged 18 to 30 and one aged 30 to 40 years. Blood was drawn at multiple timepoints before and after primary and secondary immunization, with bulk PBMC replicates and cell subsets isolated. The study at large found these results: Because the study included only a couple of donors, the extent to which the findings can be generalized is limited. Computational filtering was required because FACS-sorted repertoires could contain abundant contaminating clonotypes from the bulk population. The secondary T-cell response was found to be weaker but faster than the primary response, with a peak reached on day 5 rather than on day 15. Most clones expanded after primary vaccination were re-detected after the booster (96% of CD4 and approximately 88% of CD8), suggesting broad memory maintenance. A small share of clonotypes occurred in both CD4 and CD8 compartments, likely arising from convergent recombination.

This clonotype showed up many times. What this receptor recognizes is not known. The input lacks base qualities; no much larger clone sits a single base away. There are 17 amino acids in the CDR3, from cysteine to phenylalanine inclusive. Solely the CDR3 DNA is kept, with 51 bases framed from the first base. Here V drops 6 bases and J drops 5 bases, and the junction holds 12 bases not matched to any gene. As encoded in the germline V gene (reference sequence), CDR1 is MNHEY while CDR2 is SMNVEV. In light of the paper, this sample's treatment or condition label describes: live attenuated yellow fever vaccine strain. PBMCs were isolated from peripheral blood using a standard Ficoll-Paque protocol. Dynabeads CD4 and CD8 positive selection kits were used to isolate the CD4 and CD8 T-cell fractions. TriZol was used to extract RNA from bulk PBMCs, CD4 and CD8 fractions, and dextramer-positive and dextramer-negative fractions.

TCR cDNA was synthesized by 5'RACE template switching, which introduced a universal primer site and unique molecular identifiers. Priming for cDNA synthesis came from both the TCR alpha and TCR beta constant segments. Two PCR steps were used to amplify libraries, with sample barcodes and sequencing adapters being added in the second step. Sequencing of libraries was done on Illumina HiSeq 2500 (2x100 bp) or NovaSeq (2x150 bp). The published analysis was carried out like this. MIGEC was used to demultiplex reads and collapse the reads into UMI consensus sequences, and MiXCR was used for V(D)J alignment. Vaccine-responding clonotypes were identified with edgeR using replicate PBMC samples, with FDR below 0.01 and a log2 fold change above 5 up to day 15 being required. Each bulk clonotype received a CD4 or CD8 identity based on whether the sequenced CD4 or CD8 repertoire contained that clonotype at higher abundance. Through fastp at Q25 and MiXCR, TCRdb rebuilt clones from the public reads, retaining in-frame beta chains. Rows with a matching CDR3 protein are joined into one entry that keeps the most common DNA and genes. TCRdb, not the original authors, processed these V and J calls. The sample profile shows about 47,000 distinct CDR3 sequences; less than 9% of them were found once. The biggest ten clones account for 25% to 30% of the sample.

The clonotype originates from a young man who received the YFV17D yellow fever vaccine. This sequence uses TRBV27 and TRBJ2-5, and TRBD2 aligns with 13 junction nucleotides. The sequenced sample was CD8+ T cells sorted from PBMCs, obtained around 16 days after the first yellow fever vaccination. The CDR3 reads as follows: CASSHLGTSGEVETQYF. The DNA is TGTGCCAGCAGCCACTTGGGGACTAGCGGGGAGGTGGAGACCCAGTACTTC.